What follows are 18 T cell receptor beta chains derived from one specimen sequenced in a study of cytomegalovirus exposure and HLA in healthy donors. PCR primers comprised 60 Vbeta and 13 Jbeta primers. Clones were sequenced by immunoSEQ multiplex PCR, and TCRdb holds only the in-frame ones, with some missing. The sample has some 96,000 clones; 76% are singletons. What was sequenced was PBMCs. The receptors were gathered from a man aged 40-55 years in good health and CMV-seronegative.

J is TRBJ2-1 and V is TRBV11-3; maybe TRBD2 (6 bases). Trimming shortened V by 3 bases and J by 11 bases, and 20 bases separated the two germline ends. Germline CDR1 reads SGHNT; CDR2 reads YENEEA. This CDR3 has 15 residues. CDR3 region: CASSLSGWGAPKQFF. CDR3 sequence (DNA): TGTGCCAGCAGCTTGAGCGGGTGGGGCGCACCAAAGCAGTTCTTC.

This clone was found a few times. The chain has TRBV6-5 and TRBJ2-2; the match to TRBD2 covers 8 bases. Germline CDR1 and CDR2: MNHEY and SVGAGI. This CDR3 contains 15 residues. Losses at the gene ends were 2 bases for V and 6 bases for J; bases not matched to a gene: 5. The CDR3 DNA reads as TGTGCCAGCAGTTACGAGGCGGGGGGACCCGGGGAGCTGTTTTTT. Residues: CASSYEAGGPGELFF.

The V and J genes are TRBV5-4 and TRBJ2-6; the D gene is possibly TRBD1 (6 bases). Trimming took 2 bases from V and 1 from J, leaving 7 bases between them. The CDR3 consists of 15 residues. Germline V gene lookup returns CDR1 SGHNT and CDR2 YYREEE (reference sequence). CDR3 in DNA: TGTGCCAGCAGCTTACAGGGATCTGGGGCCAACGTCCTGACTTTC. Encoded protein: CASSLQGSGANVLTF.

The rearrangement uses TRBV5-1 and TRBJ1-4, with D tentatively TRBD1 (6 bases). The CDR3 has 14 residues. CDR1 is SGHRS, CDR2 YFSETQ, per germline. V was clipped by 5 bases and J by 7 bases, with 15 bases between them. CDR3 residues: CASRNQGFGEKLFF. DNA for the CDR3: TGCGCCAGCAGAAACCAGGGGTTCGGTGAAAAACTGTTTTTT. Full variable domain (rest looked up from reference TRBV5-1 and TRBJ1-4): KAGVTQTPRYLIKTRGQQVTLSCSPISGHRSVSWYQQTPGQGLQFLFEYFSETQRNKGNFPGRFSGRQFSNSRSEMNVSTLELGDSALYLCASRNQGFGEKLFFGSGTQLSVL.

V gene TRBV27 combines with J gene TRBJ1-4; D ambiguous. V was pared by 8 bases and J by 2 bases, with 9 bases between. The CDR3 loop spans 13 amino acids. Germline CDR1 and CDR2: MNHEY and SMNVEV (reference sequence). CDR3 nucleotides: TGTGCCAGCTGTGCAGCGACTAATGAAAAACTGTTTTTT. This codes for CASCAATNEKLFF. The full variable domain, its missing parts supplied by reference TRBV27 and TRBJ1-4, is EAQVTQNPRYLITVTGKKLTVTCSQNMNHEYMSWYRQDPGLGLRQIYYSMNVEVTDKGDVPEGYKVSRKEKRNFPLILESPSPNQTSLYFCASCAATNEKLFFGSGTQLSVL.

This clone was seen more than once but under ten times. The chain links TRBV5-4 to TRBJ2-5, with D perhaps TRBD2 (6 bases). The J call may not be correct, given that the DNA end is closer to TRBJ2-7. The germline V gene encodes CDR1 SGHNT and CDR2 YYREEE (reference sequence). The CDR3 extends over 15 amino acids. CDR3 nucleotide sequence: TGTGCCAGCAGCTTTTCCGGGAGTGGCTCCTACGAGCAGTACTTC. Translated, it gives CASSFSGSGSYEQYF.

V usage is TRBV4-2 and J usage is TRBJ2-5; D remains unclear. This CDR3 is 14 amino acids long. Germline loops: CDR1 LGHNA, CDR2 YNFKEQ. V lost 1 base and J 3 bases, leaving 9 bases between the germline ends. The CDR3 nucleotides read TGTGCCAGCAGCCAAGGAGGCAGCAAAGAGACCCAGTACTTC. The encoded protein is CASSQGGSKETQYF.

The V and J genes are TRBV5-1 and TRBJ2-1; TRBD2 agrees at 13 bases. This CDR3 contains 16 residues. Trimming at V came to 5 bases and at J to 4 bases, leaving 6 bases not matched to a gene. Germline V gives CDR1 SGHRS, CDR2 YFSETQ. CDR3 DNA sequence: TGCGCCAGCAGTTTCCCGGGACTAGCGGGGTACAATGAGCAGTTCTTC. Translating it yields CASSFPGLAGYNEQFF.

There are a few counts of this clone. This rearrangement joins TRBV7-8 to TRBJ2-7; perhaps TRBD2 as D (6 bases). Per germline, CDR1 SGHVS and CDR2 FQNEAQ. This CDR3 contains 13 residues. Deletions cut 5 bases from V and 7 bases from J, with 15 bases between. The CDR3 bases are TGTGCCAGCAGCCTAGGGTCACGGGAGGAGCAGTACTTC. Translating gives CASSLGSREEQYF. The full variable domain, completed using reference TRBV7-8 and TRBJ2-7, is GAGVSQSPRYKVAKRGQDVALRCDPISGHVSLFWYQQALGQGPEFLTYFQNEAQLDKSGLPSDRFFAERPEGSVSTLKIQRTQQEDSAVYLCASSLGSREEQYFGPGTRLTVT.

V and J are TRBV6-5 and TRBJ2-4; TRBD1 agrees at 7 bases. The CDR3 covers 15 residues. Germline CDR1 reads MNHEY; CDR2 reads SVGAGI. The junction had 9 bases not matched to a gene; V was cut back by 6 bases and J by 4 bases. The CDR3 loop is CASSPLGGGKNIQYF. DNA for the CDR3: TGTGCCAGCAGCCCCTTAGGGGGCGGGAAAAACATTCAGTACTTC.

The chain joins TRBV19 to TRBJ1-4; 7 bases are shared with TRBD1. The V gene's germline CDR1 is LNHDA and CDR2 SQIVND (reference sequence). This CDR3 has 14 residues. V lost 5 bases and J lost 8; bases outside the gene matches: 8. CDR3 protein: CASSQTGIAEKLFF. The DNA for the CDR3 is TGTGCCAGTAGTCAGACAGGGATAGCCGAAAAACTGTTTTTT.

The chain carries TRBV5-5 and TRBJ1-1; maybe TRBD1 (6 bases). The germline V gene has CDR1 SGHKS and CDR2 YYEKEE (reference sequence). The V and J ends lost 6 bases and 4 bases respectively, with 16 bases between them. The CDR3 sequence is 14 residues long. CDR3 amino acids: CASTLGGLPTEAFF. CDR3 coding DNA: TGTGCCAGCACCCTGGGGGGGCTGCCCACTGAAGCTTTCTTT.

This clone was seen once. The chain is built from TRBV5-4 and TRBJ2-5; TRBD2 matches 10 bases. After removal of 4 bases from V and 4 bases from J, the junction contained 10 bases not matched to a gene. The germline V gene encodes CDR1 SGHNT and CDR2 YYREEE (reference sequence). The CDR3 has 16 amino acids. In nucleotides, the CDR3 is TGTGCCAGCAGCCTCCGGAGCGGGGGGGCCCGAGAGACCCAGTACTTC. Its protein is CASSLRSGGARETQYF.

There are a few counts of this clone. The rearrangement links TRBV7-9 to TRBJ1-2, with unresolved D. Germline CDR1 and CDR2: SEHNR and FQNEAQ (reference sequence). Trimming stripped 4 bases from V and 13 bases from J, with 13 bases between. CDR3 length equals 11 residues. CDR3 sequence reads: CASSWEDAITF. The CDR3 nucleotides read TGTGCCAGCAGCTGGGAGGACGCTATCACCTTC. Combining the CDR3 with reference TRBV7-9 and TRBJ1-2 gives the whole variable domain DTGVSQNPRHKITKRGQNVTFRCDPISEHNRLYWYRQTLGQGPEFLTYFQNEAQLEKSRLLSDRFSAERPKGSFSTLEIQRTEQGDSAMYLCASSWEDAITFGSGTRLTVV.

Written as DNA, the CDR3 is TGTGCCAGCTCACCACCAGGGAGGGTTATTAACTATGGCTACACCTTC. This sequence encodes CASSPPGRVINYGYTF. The chain is built from TRBV18 and TRBJ1-2, with D hard to call. Germline-derived CDR1 and CDR2 are KGHSH and LQKENI. The V and J ends lost 0 bases and 1 base respectively, with 12 bases between them. The CDR3 contains 16 residues.

This clone was seen a few times. The chain is built from TRBV7-9 and TRBJ2-5; possible D gene TRBD2, 7 bases. The CDR3 consists of 16 residues. V was pared by 1 base and J by 2 bases, with 14 bases between. The germline V gene has CDR1 SEHNR and CDR2 FQNEAQ (reference sequence). This CDR3 reads CASSLGGGGLQETQYF. In DNA form, the CDR3 reads TGTGCCAGCAGCTTAGGTGGGGGGGGCTTACAAGAGACCCAGTACTTC.

The V gene is TRBV27, the J gene TRBJ2-7; D is perhaps TRBD2 (6 bases). The CDR3 loop spans 13 amino acids. V was trimmed by 8 bases and J by 2 bases, leaving 13 bases between them. From germline, CDR1 is MNHEY and CDR2 SMNVEV (reference sequence). In DNA form, the CDR3 reads TGTGCCAGCTGGGGACTCGATCCCTACGAGCAGTACTTC. Amino acids: CASWGLDPYEQYF.

The V call is TRBV6-1, the J call TRBJ1-2, with D perhaps TRBD1 (5 bases). Germline-derived CDR1 and CDR2 are MNHNS and SASEGT. CDR3 length: 14 amino acids. V lost 4 bases and J lost 4, with 13 bases in between. CDR3 nucleotides: TGTGCCAGCAGTGTGGATCTGGGGGGCTATGGCTACACCTTC. It specifies CASSVDLGGYGYTF.